These T cell receptor beta chains were read from a single sample in a study of T cell clonotyping in hematopoietic cell transplantation. Clones were read by immunoSEQ multiplex PCR, and TCRdb kept only the in-frame ones, dropping some. The top ten hold under 2% of the sample, which has about 38,000 clones, roughly 96% seen once. The source was peripheral blood mononuclear cells, collected before stem cell transplant. The receptors here all came from a man aged 35 to 55 with chronic myeloid leukemia. Some clones in this sample may be carry-over from other donors' samples. The CDR3 runs from the conserved cysteine through the conserved F or W. D genes are given only for firm matches. Where a row states a size, it is once, few, many or the class of an expanded clone; other rows omit it.

cdr3_nt: TGTGCCTCGTCATGGCCTGGCTACGAGCAGTACTTC; cdr3_aa: CASSWPGYEQYF; j_call: TRBJ2-7; clone_size: .; d_call: .; v_call: TRBV28
cdr3_nt: TGTGCCAGCAGTGAAGCGCTGGGATCAAATGAAAAACTGTTTTTT; cdr3_aa: CASSEALGSNEKLFF; j_call: TRBJ1-4; clone_size: .; d_call: .; v_call: TRBV6-1
cdr3_nt: TGTGCCTGGACTAGCGGGGCGACTAGCACAGATACGCAGTATTTT; cdr3_aa: CAWTSGATSTDTQYF; j_call: TRBJ2-3; clone_size: .; d_call: TRBD2; v_call: TRBV30
cdr3_nt: TGTGCCATCAGCCTCCTGGGCACAGATACGCAGTATTTT; cdr3_aa: CAISLLGTDTQYF; j_call: TRBJ2-3; clone_size: .; d_call: .; v_call: TRBV10-3
cdr3_nt: TGTGCCAGCAGTTTAATTCAGGGAAGGAAACCCCAGCATTTT; cdr3_aa: CASSLIQGRKPQHF; j_call: TRBJ1-5; clone_size: .; d_call: .; v_call: TRBV28
cdr3_nt: TGTGCCAGTAGTCCTGCAGGATATAGCAATCAGCCCCAGCATTTT; cdr3_aa: CASSPAGYSNQPQHF; j_call: TRBJ1-5; clone_size: once; d_call: .; v_call: TRBV19
cdr3_nt: TGTGCCAGTACCCCGACTAGCGGGGGGGCGAATGAGCAGTTCTTC; cdr3_aa: CASTPTSGGANEQFF; j_call: TRBJ2-1; clone_size: .; d_call: TRBD2; v_call: TRBV19
cdr3_nt: TGTGCCAGCAGCTTCAACGAGTATCAGCCCCAGCATTTT; cdr3_aa: CASSFNEYQPQHF; j_call: TRBJ1-5; clone_size: once; d_call: .; v_call: TRBV9
cdr3_nt: TGCAGCGTTGATAGTCCATACTCCTACGAGCAGTACTTC; cdr3_aa: CSVDSPYSYEQYF; j_call: TRBJ2-7; clone_size: .; d_call: .; v_call: TRBV29-1
cdr3_nt: TGTGCCAGCAGTATACCGACAGGGTTCAACGAGCAGTACTTC; cdr3_aa: CASSIPTGFNEQYF; j_call: TRBJ2-7; clone_size: .; d_call: TRBD1; v_call: TRBV28
cdr3_nt: TGTGCCAGTCGTTTACAGGGAATTTTGAACACTGAAGCTTTCTTT; cdr3_aa: CASRLQGILNTEAFF; j_call: TRBJ1-1; clone_size: .; d_call: .; v_call: TRBV19
cdr3_nt: TGTGCCAGCAGCTTAGAAGGCGAGACCCAGTACTTC; cdr3_aa: CASSLEGETQYF; j_call: TRBJ2-5; clone_size: .; d_call: .; v_call: TRBV11-3
cdr3_nt: TGTGCCAGCAGTTCGTCTGGGGCCAACGTCCTGACTTTC; cdr3_aa: CASSSSGANVLTF; j_call: TRBJ2-6; clone_size: .; d_call: .; v_call: TRBV28
cdr3_nt: TGCGCCAGCAGCTTGAGTGTCAGCGACTCCTACGAGCAGTACTTC; cdr3_aa: CASSLSVSDSYEQYF; j_call: TRBJ2-7; clone_size: .; d_call: .; v_call: TRBV5-1
cdr3_nt: TGTGCCAGTAGTATTCCGGGACTGAGCAATGAAAAACTGTTTTTT; cdr3_aa: CASSIPGLSNEKLFF; j_call: TRBJ1-4; clone_size: .; d_call: .; v_call: TRBV19
cdr3_nt: TGTGCCAGCAGTCCGGAAGAGATTCTAAGGAGCTCCTACGAGCAGTACTTC; cdr3_aa: CASSPEEILRSSYEQYF; j_call: TRBJ2-7; clone_size: .; d_call: .; v_call: TRBV25-1